This T cell receptor (beta chain) originates from a study of human T cells and chemical hapten exposure. Study in general: DPC at 2% was the sensitizing agent, placed on about 2 cm by about 2 cm of upper inner arm skin. The patients, most of them female, presented with alopecia areata, totalis or universalis.

Only a few counts were recorded for this clonotype. Time point in this sample: pre-sensitization, week 0. The treatment denotes: therapeutic diphenylcyclopropenone sensitization with weekly scalp DPC. TCRdb analysed the RACE reads with MiXCR anew, one entry per CDR3 protein. The repertoire has 50,000 to 65,000 distinct CDR3 sequences, roughly 10% of them found once; the top ten carry 3% to 4.5%. V dropped 8 bases and J dropped 6; count of bases not matched to a gene: 8. This CDR3 region has 14 residues. CDR1 is SEHNR and CDR2 is FQNEAQ in the germline V gene (reference sequence). Sequenced here: whole blood, sampled in connection with sensitization to the hapten diphenylcyclopropenone (DPC). This TCR came from a woman in her forties with alopecia areata. Some clones in this sample may be carry-over from other donors' samples. The chain recombines TRBV7-9 with TRBJ1-3, with 9 positions matching TRBD1. The CDR3 sequence is CASGTDRGENTIYF. DNA for the CDR3: TGTGCCAGCGGCACCGACAGGGGGGAAAACACCATATATTTT.